The table lists the clone carrying this T cell receptor beta chain with a few counts. This specimen belongs to a study of T cell repertoires in ileal Crohn's disease. The time point: inflamed ileum from the surgical specimen. Produced via immunoSEQ multiplex PCR; TCRdb's table is partial and in-frame only. The repertoire holds more than 15,000 clones, with 76% as singletons. The clonotype was recovered from an adult with Crohn's disease. Source material: ileal tissue.

The chain's CDR3 is CASSPREGSLHF. The CDR3 DNA reads TGTGCCAGCAGCCCCCGGGAGGGGTCCCTCCACTTT. The genes are TRBV5-6 and TRBJ1-6, with D tentatively TRBD1 (5 bases). CDR1 is SGHDT, CDR2 YYEEEE, per germline. The CDR3 spans 12 residues. Trimming cost V 4 bases and J 14 bases, with 13 bases left between them.